The subject of this entry is one T cell receptor (beta chain). These data come from a study of blood T cell repertoires in COVID-19. TCRdb's copy holds only in-frame clones and misses some; the assay was immunoSEQ multiplex PCR. The sample includes under 250,000 clones, approximately 89% of them seen just once. Germline values: CDR1 MNHNY, CDR2 SVGAGI (reference sequence). CDR3 length: 14 amino acids. Trimming took off 4 bases at V and 2 bases at J, with 11 bases between the two ends. The receptor comes from a woman aged 40 to 55 with acute or convalescent COVID-19. The material sequenced was peripheral blood. J is TRBJ1-2 and V is TRBV6-6, with unresolved D. The CDR3 sequence: CASSSVTQNYGYTF. The CDR3 bases are TGTGCCAGCAGTTCCGTGACACAAAACTATGGCTACACCTTC.